This TCR beta chain was retrieved from a study of blood T cell repertoires in COVID-19. About the study: Researchers got acute and convalescent COVID-19 samples from the United States, Italy and Spain. T cells, B-cell-depleted T cells, or PBMCs provided the cDNA or gDNA that served as material.

Under the authors' procedure: Amplified reference gene primers provided the basis for estimating nucleated cell counts. Profiled with immunoSEQ multiplex PCR; TCRdb holds only in-frame clones, not every one. The D gene and trimming were derived from the DNA, and the V and J assignments and clone size from that table. The data contain about 150,000 clones, around 82% of them seen just once; the ten biggest clones take up approximately 40%. CDR1 and CDR2 from the germline V gene are GTSNPN and SVGIG (reference sequence). The CDR3 runs 13 residues. With 2 bases removed from V and 3 bases from J, the gap between germline ends came to 10 bases.

The source material was peripheral blood. This sequence originates from a human donor in a cohort sampled during active COVID-19. This chain joins TRBV30 and TRBJ1-2; weak D call: TRBD1 (6 bases). CDR3 region: CAWSLRTDYGYTF. For the CDR3, the DNA is TGTGCCTGGAGTTTAAGGACAGACTATGGCTACACCTTC.